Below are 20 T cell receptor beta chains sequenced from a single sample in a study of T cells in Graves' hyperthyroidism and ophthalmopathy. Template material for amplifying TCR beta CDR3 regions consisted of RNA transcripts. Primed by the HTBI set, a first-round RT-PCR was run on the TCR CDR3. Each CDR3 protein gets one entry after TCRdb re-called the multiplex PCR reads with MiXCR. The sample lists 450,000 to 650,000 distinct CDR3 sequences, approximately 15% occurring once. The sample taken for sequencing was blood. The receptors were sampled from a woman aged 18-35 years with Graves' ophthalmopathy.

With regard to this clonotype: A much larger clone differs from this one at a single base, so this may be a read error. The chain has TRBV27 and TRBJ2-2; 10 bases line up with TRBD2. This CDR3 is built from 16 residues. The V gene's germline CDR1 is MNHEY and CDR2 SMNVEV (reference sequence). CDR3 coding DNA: TGTGCCAGCAGTTTAGATCTAGCGGGAGTTCCCGGGGGGCTGTTTTTT. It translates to CASSLDLAGVPGGLFF.

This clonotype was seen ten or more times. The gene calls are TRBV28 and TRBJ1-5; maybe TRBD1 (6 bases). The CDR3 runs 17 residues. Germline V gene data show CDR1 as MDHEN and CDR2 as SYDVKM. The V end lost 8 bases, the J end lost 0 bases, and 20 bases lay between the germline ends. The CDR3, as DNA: TGTGCCAGCGAGACTCCCGTCGCACAGGGTAGCAATCAGCCCCAGCATTTT. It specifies CASETPVAQGSNQPQHF.

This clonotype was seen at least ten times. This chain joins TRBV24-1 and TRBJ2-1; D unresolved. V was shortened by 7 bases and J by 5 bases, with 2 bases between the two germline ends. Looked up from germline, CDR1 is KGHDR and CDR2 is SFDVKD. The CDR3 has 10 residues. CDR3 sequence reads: CATSHNEQFF. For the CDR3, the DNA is TGTGCCACCAGCCACAATGAGCAGTTCTTC.

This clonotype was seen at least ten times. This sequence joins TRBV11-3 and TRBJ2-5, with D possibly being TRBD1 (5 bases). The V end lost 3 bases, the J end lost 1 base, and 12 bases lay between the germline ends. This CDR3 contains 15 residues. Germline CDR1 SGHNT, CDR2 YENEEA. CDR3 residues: CASSFTGAPQETQYF. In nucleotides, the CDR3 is TGTGCCAGCAGCTTTACAGGTGCTCCCCAAGAGACCCAGTACTTC.

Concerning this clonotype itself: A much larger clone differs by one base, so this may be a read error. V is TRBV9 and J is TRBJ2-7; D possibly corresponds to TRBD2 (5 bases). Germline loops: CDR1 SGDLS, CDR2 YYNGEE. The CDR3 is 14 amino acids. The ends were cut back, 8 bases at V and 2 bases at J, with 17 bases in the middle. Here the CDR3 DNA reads TGTGCCAGTGCCGACGGGATGGCCACCTACGAGCAGTACTTC. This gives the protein CASADGMATYEQYF.

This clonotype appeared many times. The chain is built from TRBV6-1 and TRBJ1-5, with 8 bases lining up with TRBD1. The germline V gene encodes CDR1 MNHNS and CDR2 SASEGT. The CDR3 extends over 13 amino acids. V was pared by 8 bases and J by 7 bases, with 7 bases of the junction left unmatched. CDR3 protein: CASADRDRQPQHF. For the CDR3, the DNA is TGTGCCAGCGCGGACAGGGATCGGCAGCCCCAGCATTTT.

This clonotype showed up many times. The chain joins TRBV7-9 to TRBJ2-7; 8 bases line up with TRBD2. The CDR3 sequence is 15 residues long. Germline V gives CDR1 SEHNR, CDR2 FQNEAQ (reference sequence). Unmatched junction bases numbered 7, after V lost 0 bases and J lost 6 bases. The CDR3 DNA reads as TGTGCCAGCAGCTTAGCTGGTAGGACTAGCCCCGAGCAGTACTTC. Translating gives CASSLAGRTSPEQYF. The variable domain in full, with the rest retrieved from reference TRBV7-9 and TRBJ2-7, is DTGVSQNPRHKITKRGQNVTFRCDPISEHNRLYWYRQTLGQGPEFLTYFQNEAQLEKSRLLSDRFSAERPKGSFSTLEIQRTEQGDSAMYLCASSLAGRTSPEQYFGPGTRLTVT.

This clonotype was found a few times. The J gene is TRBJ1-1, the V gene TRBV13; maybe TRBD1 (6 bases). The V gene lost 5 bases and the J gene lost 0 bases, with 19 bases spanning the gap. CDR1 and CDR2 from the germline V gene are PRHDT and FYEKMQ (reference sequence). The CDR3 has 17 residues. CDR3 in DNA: TGTGCCAGCAGCGGGTATGGGTGGCAGGGGATGAACACTGAAGCTTTCTTT. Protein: CASSGYGWQGMNTEAFF.

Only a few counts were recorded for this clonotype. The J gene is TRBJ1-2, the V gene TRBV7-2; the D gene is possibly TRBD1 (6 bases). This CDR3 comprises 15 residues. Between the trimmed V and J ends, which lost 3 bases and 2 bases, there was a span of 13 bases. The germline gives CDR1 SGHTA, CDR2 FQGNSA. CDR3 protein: CASSFYRVGNYGYTF. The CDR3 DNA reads TGTGCCAGCAGCTTTTACAGGGTGGGAAACTATGGCTACACCTTC.

As DNA, the CDR3 is TGTGCCAGCAGCCAGGGACTAGCGGGAGGGGGGGACACCGGGGAGCTGTTTTTT. It specifies CASSQGLAGGGDTGELFF. The rearrangement uses TRBV7-2 and TRBJ2-2; the match to TRBD2 covers 16 bases. Trimming at V came to 5 bases and at J to 3 bases, leaving 6 bases not matched to a gene. Germline lookup yields CDR1 SGHTA and CDR2 FQGNSA. The CDR3 has 18 residues.

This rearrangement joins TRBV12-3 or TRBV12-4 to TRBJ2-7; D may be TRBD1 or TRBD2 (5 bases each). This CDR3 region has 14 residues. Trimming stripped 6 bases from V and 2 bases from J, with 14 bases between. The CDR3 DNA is TGTGCCAGCAGCCTGGGGGACGGGGCCTACGAGCAGTACTTC. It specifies CASSLGDGAYEQYF.

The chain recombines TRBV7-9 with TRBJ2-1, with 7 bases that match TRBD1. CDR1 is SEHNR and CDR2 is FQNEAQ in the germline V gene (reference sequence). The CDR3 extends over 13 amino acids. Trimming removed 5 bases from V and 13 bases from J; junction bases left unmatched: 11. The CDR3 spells CASSATRTGDQFF. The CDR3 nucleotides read TGTGCCAGCAGCGCAACCCGTACAGGGGACCAGTTCTTC.

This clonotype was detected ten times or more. The CDR3 DNA is TGTGCCAGCAGGGGGACAGCGGGTAGACATAGCTCCTACAATGAGCAGTTCTTC. Encoded protein: CASRGTAGRHSSYNEQFF. The V call is TRBV7-2, the J call TRBJ2-1; a possible D gene is TRBD1 (7 bases). Per the germline V gene, CDR1 is SGHTA and CDR2 is FQGNSA. V dropped 6 bases and J dropped 0 bases, with 21 bases sitting between them. The CDR3 extends over 18 amino acids.

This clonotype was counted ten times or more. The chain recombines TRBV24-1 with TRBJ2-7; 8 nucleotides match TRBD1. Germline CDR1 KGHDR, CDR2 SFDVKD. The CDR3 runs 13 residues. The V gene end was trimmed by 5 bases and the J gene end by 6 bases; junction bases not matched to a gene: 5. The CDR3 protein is CATSVPDRAEQYF. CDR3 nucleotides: TGTGCCACCAGTGTCCCGGACAGGGCCGAGCAGTACTTC.

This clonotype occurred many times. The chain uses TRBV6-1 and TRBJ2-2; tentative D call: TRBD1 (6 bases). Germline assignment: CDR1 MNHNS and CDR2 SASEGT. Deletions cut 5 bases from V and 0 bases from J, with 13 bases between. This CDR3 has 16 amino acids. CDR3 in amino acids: CASSYLQGANTGELFF. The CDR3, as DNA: TGTGCCAGCAGTTACCTACAGGGAGCGAACACCGGGGAGCTGTTTTTT.

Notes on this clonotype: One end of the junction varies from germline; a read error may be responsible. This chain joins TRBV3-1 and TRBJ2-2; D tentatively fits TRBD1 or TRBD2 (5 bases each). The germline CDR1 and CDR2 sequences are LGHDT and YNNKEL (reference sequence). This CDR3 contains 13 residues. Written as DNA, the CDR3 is TGTGCCAGCAGCCAAGGAGGGGCCGGGGAGCTGCTTTTT. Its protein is CASSQGGAGELLF. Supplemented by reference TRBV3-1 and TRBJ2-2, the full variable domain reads DTAVSQTPKYLVTQMGNDKSIKCEQNLGHDTMYWYKQDSKKFLKIMFSYNNKELIINETVPNRFSPKSPDKAHLNLHINSLELGDSAVYFCASSQGGAGELLFGEGSRLTVL.

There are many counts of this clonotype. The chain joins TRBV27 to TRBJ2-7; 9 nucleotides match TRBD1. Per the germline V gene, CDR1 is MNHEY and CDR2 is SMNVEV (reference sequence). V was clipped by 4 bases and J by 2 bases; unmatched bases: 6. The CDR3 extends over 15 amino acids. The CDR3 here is CASSYRTGVTYEQYF. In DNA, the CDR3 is TGTGCCAGCAGTTACAGGACAGGGGTCACCTACGAGCAGTACTTC.

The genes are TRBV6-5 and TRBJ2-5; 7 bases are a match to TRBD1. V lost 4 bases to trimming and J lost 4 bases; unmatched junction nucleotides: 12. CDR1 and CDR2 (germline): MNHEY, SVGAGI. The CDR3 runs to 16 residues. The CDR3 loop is CASSSQQGPVGETQYF. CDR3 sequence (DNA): TGTGCCAGCAGTTCCCAACAGGGGCCGGTTGGAGAGACCCAGTACTTC.

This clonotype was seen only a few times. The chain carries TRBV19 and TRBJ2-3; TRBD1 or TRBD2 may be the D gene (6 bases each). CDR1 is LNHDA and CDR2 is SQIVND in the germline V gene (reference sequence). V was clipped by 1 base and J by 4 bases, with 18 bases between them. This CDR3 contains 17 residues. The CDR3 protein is CASSIVFSGADPDTQYF. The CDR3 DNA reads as TGTGCCAGTAGTATAGTCTTCTCGGGGGCCGATCCAGATACGCAGTATTTT. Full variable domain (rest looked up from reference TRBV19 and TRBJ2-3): DGGITQSPKYLFRKEGQNVTLSCEQNLNHDAMYWYRQDPGQGLRLIYYSQIVNDFQKGDIAEGYSVSREKKESFPLTVTSAQKNPTAFYLCASSIVFSGADPDTQYFGPGTRLTVL.

CDR3 loop: CASSYLVAGFSHNEQFF. The CDR3 DNA follows: TGTGCCAGCAGTTACCTAGTAGCGGGATTCTCTCACAATGAGCAGTTCTTC. The chain combines TRBV6-5 with TRBJ2-1, with 8 bases aligning to TRBD2. Germline CDR1 is MNHEY and CDR2 is SVGAGI. The V segment lost 2 bases and the J segment 5 bases; nucleotides outside the gene matches: 11. This CDR3 is built from 17 residues.